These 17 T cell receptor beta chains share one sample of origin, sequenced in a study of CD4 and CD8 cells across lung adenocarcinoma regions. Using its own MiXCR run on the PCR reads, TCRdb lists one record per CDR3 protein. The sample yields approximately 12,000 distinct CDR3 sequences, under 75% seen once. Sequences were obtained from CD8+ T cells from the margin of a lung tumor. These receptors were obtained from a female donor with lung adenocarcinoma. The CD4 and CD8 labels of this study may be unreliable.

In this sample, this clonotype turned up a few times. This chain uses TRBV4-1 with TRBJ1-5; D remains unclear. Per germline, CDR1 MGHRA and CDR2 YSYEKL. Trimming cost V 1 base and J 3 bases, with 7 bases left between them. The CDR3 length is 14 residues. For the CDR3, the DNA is TGCGCCAGCAGCCAAGGACGTAACAATCAGCCCCAGCATTTT. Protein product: CASSQGRNNQPQHF.

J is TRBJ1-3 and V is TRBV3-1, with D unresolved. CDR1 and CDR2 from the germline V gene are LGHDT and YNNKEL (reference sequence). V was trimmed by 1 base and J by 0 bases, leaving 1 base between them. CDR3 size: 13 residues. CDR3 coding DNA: TGTGCCAGCAGCCAAGGCTCTGGAAACACCATATATTTT. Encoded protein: CASSQGSGNTIYF.

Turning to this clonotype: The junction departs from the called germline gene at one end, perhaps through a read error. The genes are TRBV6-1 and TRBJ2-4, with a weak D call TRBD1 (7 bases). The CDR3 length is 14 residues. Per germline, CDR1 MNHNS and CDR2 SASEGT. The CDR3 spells CARSEGGGRDTQYF. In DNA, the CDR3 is TGTGCCAGGAGTGAAGGAGGGGGCCGGGACACTCAGTACTTC.

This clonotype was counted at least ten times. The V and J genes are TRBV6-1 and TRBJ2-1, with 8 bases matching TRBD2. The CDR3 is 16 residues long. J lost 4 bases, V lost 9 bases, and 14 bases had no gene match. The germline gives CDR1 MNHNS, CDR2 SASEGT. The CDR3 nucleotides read TGTGCCAGTTCAGAAACTAGCGGATCGAAATACAATGAGCAGTTCTTC. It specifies CASSETSGSKYNEQFF.

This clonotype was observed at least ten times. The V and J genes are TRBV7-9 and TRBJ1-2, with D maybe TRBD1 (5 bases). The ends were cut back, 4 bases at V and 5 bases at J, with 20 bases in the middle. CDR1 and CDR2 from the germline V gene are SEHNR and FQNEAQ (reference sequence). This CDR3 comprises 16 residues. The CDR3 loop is CASSSGTGESWYGYTF. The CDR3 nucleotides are TGTGCCAGCAGCTCCGGGACTGGGGAGTCCTGGTATGGCTACACCTTC. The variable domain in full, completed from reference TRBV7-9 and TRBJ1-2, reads DTGVSQNPRHKITKRGQNVTFRCDPISEHNRLYWYRQTLGQGPEFLTYFQNEAQLEKSRLLSDRFSAERPKGSFSTLEIQRTEQGDSAMYLCASSSGTGESWYGYTFGSGTRLTVV.

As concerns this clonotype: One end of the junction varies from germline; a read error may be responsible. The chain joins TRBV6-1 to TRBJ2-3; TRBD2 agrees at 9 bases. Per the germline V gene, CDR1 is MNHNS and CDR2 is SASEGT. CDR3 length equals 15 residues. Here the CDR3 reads CARGLYGTSRNTQFF. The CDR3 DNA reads TGTGCCAGGGGCCTCTACGGGACTAGCAGAAATACGCAGTTTTTC.

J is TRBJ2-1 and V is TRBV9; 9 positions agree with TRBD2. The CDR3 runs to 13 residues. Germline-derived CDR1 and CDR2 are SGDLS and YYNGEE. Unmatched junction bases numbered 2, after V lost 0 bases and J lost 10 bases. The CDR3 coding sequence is TGTGCCAGCAGCGTAGCCGGGACTAGCGAGCAGTTCTTC. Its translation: CASSVAGTSEQFF.

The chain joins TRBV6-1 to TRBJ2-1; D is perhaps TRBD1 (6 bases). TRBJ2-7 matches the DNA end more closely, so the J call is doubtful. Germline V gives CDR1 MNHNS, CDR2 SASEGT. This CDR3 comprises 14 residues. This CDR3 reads CASSFRQEKYEQYF. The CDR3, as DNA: TGTGCCAGCAGCTTTAGACAGGAAAAATACGAGCAGTACTTC.

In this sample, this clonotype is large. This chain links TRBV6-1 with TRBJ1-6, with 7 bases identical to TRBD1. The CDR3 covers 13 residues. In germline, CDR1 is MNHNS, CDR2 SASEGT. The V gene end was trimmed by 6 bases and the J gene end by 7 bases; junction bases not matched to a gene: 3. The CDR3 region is CASSTDRNSPLHF. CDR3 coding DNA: TGTGCCAGCAGCACGGACAGGAATTCACCCCTCCACTTT.

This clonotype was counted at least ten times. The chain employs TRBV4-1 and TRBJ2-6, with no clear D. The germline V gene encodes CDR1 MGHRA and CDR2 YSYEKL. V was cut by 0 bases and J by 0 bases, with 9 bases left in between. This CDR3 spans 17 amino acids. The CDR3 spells CASSQDRAFSGANVLTF. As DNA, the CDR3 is TGCGCCAGCAGCCAAGATCGGGCATTCTCTGGGGCCAACGTCCTGACTTTC.

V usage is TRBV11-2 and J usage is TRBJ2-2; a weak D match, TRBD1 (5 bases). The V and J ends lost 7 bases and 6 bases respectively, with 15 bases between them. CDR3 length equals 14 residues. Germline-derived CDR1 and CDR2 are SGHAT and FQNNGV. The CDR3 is CASIRTPSSGELFF. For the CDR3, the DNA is TGTGCCAGCATCCGGACACCTTCATCCGGGGAGCTGTTTTTT. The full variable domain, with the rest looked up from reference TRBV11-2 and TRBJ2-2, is EAGVAQSPRYKIIEKRQSVAFWCNPISGHATLYWYQQILGQGPKLLIQFQNNGVVDDSQLPKDRFSAERLKGVDSTLKIQPAKLEDSAVYLCASIRTPSSGELFFGEGSRLTVL.

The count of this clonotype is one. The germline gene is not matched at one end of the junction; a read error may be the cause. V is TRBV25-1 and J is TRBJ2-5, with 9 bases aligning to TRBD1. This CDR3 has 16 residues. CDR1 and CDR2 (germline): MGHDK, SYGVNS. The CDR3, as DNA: TGTGCCAGCGGGGAGTACGGGGGACAGGGCTCAGAGACCCAGTATTTC. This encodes CASGEYGGQGSETQYF.

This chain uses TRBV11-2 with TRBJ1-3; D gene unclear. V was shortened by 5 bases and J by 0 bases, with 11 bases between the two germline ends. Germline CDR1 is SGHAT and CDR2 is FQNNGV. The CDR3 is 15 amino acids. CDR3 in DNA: TGTGCCAGCAGCGGTTGGGGTAACTCTGGAAACACCATATATTTT. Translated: CASSGWGNSGNTIYF.

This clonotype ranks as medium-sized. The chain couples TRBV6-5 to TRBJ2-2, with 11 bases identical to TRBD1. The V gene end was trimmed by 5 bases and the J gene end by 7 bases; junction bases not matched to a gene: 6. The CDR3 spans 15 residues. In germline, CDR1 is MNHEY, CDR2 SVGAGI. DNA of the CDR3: TGTGCCAGCAGTAACGGGGACAGGGGGAGCGGGGAGCTGTTTTTT. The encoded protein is CASSNGDRGSGELFF.

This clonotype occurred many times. CDR3: CASSYGGTGMNTEAFF. CDR3 DNA sequence: TGTGCCAGCAGTTACGGAGGTACGGGTATGAACACTGAAGCTTTCTTT. The chain is built from TRBV6-5 and TRBJ1-1; no firm D call. The germline CDR1 and CDR2 sequences are MNHEY and SVGAGI. The CDR3 is 16 amino acids. V was pared by 2 bases and J by 0 bases, with 13 bases between.

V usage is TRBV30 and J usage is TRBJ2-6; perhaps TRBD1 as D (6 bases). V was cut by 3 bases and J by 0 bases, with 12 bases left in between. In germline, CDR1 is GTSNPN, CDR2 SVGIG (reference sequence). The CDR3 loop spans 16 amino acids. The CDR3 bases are TGTGCCTGGAGGTTACAGGGCAGCTCTGGGGCCAACGTCCTGACTTTC. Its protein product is CAWRLQGSSGANVLTF.

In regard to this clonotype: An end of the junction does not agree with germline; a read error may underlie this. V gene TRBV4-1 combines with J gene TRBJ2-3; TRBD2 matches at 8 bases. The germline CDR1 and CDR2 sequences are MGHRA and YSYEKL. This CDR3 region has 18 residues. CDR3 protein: CASSQADGGGGGTDTQYF. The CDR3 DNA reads TGCGCCAGCAGCCAAGCAGACGGGGGGGGCGGAGGCACAGATACCCAGTATTTC.